This T cell receptor beta chain was identified in a study of regulatory T cells in long-lasting Graves disease. Study-wide findings and caveats: Persistent patients had more shared public clonotypes (fewer than 3,000) than new patients (roughly 970). Persistent cases of Graves' showed reduced TCR diversity relative to newly diagnosed patients.

A few counts support this clonotype. Its target is unknown. The germline gene is not matched at one end of the junction; a read error may be the cause. Sequencing libraries for TCR beta were prepared with iRepertoire HTBI primers and Arm-PCR of CDR3 regions. One entry per CDR3 protein results from TCRdb running MiXCR on the multiplex PCR reads. The data contain fewer than 550,000 distinct CDR3 sequences, around 15% of them singletons. In germline, CDR1 is LGHNA, CDR2 YNFKEQ. The CDR3 is made up of 17 amino acids. Time point of the sample: newly diagnosed GD, antithyroid drugs for less than 3 months. The TCR library used RNA extracted from PBMCs. These same data were also listed under a study on T cells in Graves' hyperthyroidism and ophthalmopathy. That study reports: The patients, who ranged from 18 to 65 in age, presented with newly diagnosed hyperthyroidism lasting under 2 months. Most expanded thyroid clonotypes above 0.001 recurred in blood.

This rearrangement joins TRBV4-2 to TRBJ2-7, with D possibly being TRBD1 (5 bases). The sequence was collected from a woman aged 18-29 years with Graves disease. The input for sequencing was peripheral blood mononuclear cells (PBMCs), taken at new diagnosis, from a patient treated with antithyroid drugs. The DNA for the CDR3 is TGTGCCAGCGGCCAAGATCGGTTGGGGCAGGGAAGTCACGAGCAGTACTTC. It is translated as CASGQDRLGQGSHEQYF.